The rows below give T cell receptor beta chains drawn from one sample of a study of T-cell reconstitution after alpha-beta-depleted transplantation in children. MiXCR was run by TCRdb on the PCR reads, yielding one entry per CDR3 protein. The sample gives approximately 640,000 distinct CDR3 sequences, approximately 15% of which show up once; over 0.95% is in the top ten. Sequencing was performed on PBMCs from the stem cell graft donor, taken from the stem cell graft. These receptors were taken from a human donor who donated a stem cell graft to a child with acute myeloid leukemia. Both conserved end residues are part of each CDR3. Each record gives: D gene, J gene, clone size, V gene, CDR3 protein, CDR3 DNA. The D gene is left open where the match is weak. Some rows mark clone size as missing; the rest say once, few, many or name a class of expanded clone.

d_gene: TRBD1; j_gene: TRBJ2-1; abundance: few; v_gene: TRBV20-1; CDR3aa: CSAQSGTGDNEQFF; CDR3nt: TGCAGTGCCCAGTCCGGGACAGGAGACAATGAGCAGTTCTTC
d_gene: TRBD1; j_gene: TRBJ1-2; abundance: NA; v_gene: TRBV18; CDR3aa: CASSPAGQGRDGYTF; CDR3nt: TGTGCCAGCTCACCAGCAGGACAGGGACGTGATGGCTACACCTTC
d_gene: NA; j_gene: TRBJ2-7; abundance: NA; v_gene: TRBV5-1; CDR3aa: CASSMSQGRGYEQYF; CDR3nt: TGCGCCAGCAGCATGTCTCAGGGTAGGGGCTACGAGCAGTACTTC
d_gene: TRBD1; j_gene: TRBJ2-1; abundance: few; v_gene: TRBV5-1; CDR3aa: CASSLNGGQGVGGPYNEQFF; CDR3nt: TGCGCCAGCAGCTTGAACGGCGGGCAGGGGGTCGGCGGACCCTACAATGAGCAGTTCTTC
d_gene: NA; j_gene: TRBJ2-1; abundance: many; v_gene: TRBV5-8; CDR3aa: CASSLDRPQQFF; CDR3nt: TGTGCCAGCAGCCTTGACCGACCTCAGCAGTTCTTC
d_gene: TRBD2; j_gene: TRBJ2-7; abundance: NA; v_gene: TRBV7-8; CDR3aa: CASSQRRREGQYF; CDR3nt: TGTGCCAGCAGCCAAAGACGGAGGGAGGGGCAGTACTTC
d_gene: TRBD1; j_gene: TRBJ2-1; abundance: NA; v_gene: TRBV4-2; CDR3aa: CASSRGDRVGLSNEQFF; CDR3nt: TGTGCCAGCAGCCGGGGGGACAGGGTTGGGTTGAGCAATGAGCAGTTCTTC
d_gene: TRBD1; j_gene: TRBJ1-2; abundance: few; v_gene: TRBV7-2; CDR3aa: CASSVDPGQVNYGYTF; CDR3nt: TGTGCCAGCAGCGTAGACCCGGGACAGGTTAACTATGGCTACACCTTC
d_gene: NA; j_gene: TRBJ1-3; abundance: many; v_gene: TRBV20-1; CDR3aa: CSARDVRNGGNTIYF; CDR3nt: TGCAGTGCTAGAGACGTCAGGAATGGTGGAAACACCATATATTTT
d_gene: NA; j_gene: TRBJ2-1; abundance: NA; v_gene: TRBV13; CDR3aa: CASSLYRQSNEQFF; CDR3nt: TGTGCCAGCAGCCTATACCGACAGAGCAATGAGCAGTTCTTC
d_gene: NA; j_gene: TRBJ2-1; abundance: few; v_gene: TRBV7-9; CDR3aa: CASSLIGGRNEQFF; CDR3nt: TGTGCCAGCAGCTTGATAGGGGGGAGAAATGAGCAGTTCTTC
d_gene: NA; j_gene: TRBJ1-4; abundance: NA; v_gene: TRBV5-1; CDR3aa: CASSLRQRATNEKLFF; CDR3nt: TGCGCCAGCAGCTTGAGACAGAGGGCAACTAATGAAAAACTGTTTTTT
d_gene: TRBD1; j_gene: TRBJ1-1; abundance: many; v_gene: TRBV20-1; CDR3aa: CSARSPTGGNTEAFF; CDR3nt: TGCAGTGCTAGGAGTCCCACAGGGGGGAACACTGAAGCTTTCTTT
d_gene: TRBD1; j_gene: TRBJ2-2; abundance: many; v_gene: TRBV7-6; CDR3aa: CASSLKSGTGNTGELFF; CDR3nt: TGTGCCAGCAGCTTGAAATCCGGGACAGGGAACACCGGGGAGCTGTTTTTT
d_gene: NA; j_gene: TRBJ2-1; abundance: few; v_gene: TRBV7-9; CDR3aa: CASSLSSAGVVNEQFF; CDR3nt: TGTGCCAGCAGCCTGTCATCGGCAGGGGTGGTCAATGAGCAGTTCTTC
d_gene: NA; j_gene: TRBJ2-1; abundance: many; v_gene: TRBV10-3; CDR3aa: CAISDRDAYNEQFF; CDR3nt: TGTGCCATCAGTGATCGGGATGCCTACAATGAGCAGTTCTTC
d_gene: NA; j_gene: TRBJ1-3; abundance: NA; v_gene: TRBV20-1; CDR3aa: CSARDYRATGNTIYF; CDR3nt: TGCAGTGCTAGAGATTACAGGGCAACCGGAAACACCATATATTTT
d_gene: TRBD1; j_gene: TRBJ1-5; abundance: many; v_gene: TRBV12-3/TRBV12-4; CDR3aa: CASSLNDRGPQHF; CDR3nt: TGTGCCAGCAGTCTAAACGACAGGGGGCCCCAGCATTTT
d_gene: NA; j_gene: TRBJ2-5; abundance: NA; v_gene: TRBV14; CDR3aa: CASSPERETQYF; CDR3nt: TGTGCCAGCAGCCCGGAGAGGGAGACCCAGTACTTC
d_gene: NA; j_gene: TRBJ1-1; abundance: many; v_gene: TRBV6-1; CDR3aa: CASSATVNTEAFF; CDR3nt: TGTGCCAGCAGTGCGACAGTCAACACTGAAGCTTTCTTT
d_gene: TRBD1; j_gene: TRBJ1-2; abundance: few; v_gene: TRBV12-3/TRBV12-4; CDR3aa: CASRDRANYGYTF; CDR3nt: TGTGCCAGCAGGGACAGGGCCAACTATGGCTACACCTTC
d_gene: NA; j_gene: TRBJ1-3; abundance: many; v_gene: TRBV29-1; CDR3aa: CSVKIYRGNTIYF; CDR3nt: TGCAGCGTCAAGATATACAGAGGAAACACCATATATTTT
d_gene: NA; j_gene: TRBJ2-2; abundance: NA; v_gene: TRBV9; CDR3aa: CASSVVGSFANTGELFF; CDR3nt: TGTGCCAGCAGCGTAGTTGGGTCGTTCGCGAACACCGGGGAGCTGTTTTTT
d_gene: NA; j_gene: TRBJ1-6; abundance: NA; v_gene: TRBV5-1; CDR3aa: CASSSRPQGGNSPLHF; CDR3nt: TGCGCCAGCAGCTCGCGACCACAGGGAGGCAATTCACCCCTCCACTTT
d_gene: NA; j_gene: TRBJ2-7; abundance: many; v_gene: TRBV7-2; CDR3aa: CASSPTVTYEQYF; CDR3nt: TGTGCCAGCAGCCCGACAGTTACCTACGAGCAGTACTTC
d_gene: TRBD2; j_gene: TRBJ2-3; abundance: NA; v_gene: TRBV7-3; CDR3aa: CASSPAGGPTDTQYF; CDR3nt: TGTGCCAGCAGCCCAGCGGGGGGGCCAACAGATACGCAGTATTTT
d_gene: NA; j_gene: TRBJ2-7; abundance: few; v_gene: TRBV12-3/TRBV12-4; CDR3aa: CASSLGARADEQYF; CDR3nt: TGTGCCAGCAGTTTAGGAGCCAGGGCGGACGAGCAGTACTTC
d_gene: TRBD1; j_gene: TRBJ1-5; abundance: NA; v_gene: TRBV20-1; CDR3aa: CSATRQGLGPQHF; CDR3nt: TGCAGTGCTACCCGACAGGGCCTTGGGCCCCAGCATTTT
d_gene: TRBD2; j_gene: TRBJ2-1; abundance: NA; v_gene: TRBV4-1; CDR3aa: CASSQDRLAGASLRQFF; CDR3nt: TGCGCCAGCAGCCAAGATCGGCTAGCGGGGGCCAGTTTACGGCAGTTCTTC
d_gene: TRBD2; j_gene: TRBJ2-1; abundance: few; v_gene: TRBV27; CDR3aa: CASSTRLAFSYNEQFF; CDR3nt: TGTGCCAGCAGTACTCGACTAGCTTTTTCCTACAATGAGCAGTTCTTC